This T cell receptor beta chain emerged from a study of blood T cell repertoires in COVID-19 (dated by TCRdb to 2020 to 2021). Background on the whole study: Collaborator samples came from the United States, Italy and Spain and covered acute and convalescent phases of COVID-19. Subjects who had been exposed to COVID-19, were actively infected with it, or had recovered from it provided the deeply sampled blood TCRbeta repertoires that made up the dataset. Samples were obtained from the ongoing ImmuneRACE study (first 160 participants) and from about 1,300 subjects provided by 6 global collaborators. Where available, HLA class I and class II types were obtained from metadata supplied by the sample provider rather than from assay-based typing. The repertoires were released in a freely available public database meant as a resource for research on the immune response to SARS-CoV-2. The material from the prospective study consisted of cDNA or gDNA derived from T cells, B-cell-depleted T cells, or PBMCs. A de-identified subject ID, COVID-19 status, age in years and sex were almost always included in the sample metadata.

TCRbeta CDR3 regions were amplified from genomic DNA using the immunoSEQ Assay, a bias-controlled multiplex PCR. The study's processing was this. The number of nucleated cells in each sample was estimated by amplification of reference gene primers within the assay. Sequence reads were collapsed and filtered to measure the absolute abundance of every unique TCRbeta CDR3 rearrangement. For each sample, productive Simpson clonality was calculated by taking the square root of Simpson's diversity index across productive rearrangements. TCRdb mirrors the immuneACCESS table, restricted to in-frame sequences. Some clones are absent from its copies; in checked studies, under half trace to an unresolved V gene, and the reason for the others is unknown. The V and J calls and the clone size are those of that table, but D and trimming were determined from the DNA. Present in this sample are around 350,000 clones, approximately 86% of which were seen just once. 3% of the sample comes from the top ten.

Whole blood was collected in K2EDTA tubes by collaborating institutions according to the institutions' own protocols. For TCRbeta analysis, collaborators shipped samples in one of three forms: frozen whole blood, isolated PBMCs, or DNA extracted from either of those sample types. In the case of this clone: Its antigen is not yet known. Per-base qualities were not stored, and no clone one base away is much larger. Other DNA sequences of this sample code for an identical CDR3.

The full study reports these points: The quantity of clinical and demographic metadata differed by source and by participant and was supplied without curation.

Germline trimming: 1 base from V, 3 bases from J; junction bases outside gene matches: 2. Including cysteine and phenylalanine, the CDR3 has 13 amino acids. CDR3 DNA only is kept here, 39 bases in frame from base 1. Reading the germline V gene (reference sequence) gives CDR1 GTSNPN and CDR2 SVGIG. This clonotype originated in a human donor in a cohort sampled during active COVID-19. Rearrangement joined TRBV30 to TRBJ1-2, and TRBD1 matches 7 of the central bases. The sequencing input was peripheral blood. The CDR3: CAWSGGGDYGYTF. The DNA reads TGTGCCTGGAGTGGAGGGGGCGACTATGGCTACACCTTC. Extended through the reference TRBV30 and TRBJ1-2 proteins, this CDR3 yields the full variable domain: SQTIHQWPATLVQPVGSPLSLECTVEGTSNPNLYWYRQAAGRGLQLLFYSVGIGQISSEVPQNLSASRPQDRQFILSSKKLLLSDSGFYLCAWSGGGDYGYTFGSGTRLTVV.